Listed below are T cell receptor beta chains from one sample, sequenced in a study of OX40 agonist ivuxolimab in advanced cancers. Here immunoSEQ multiplex PCR was the method, and the copy in TCRdb shows in-frame clones only, minus some. The data contain 55,000 to 65,000 clones, 92% of them seen just once; the ten biggest clones take up 23%. The sequencing used CD4+ or CD8+ T cells sorted from blood, collected in a trial of the OX40 agonist ivuxolimab. The receptors were gathered from an adult with an advanced solid tumor such as melanoma, head and neck, liver or kidney cancer. The CDR3 runs from the conserved cysteine through the conserved F or W. Fields, in order: D gene, V gene, clone size, J gene, CDR3 DNA, CDR3 protein. The D gene is left open where the match is weak. Some rows mark clone size as missing; the rest say once, few, many or name a class of expanded clone.

D: .; V: TRBV6-1; size: .; J: TRBJ2-3; DNA: TGTGCCAGCAGTGAATATATAGATACGCAGTATTTT; CDR3: CASSEYIDTQYF
D: TRBD1; V: TRBV28; size: .; J: TRBJ1-5; DNA: TGTGCCAGCACCCTCACAGGGGCGTTTAGCAATCAGCCCCAGCATTTT; CDR3: CASTLTGAFSNQPQHF
D: TRBD1; V: TRBV5-8; size: few; J: TRBJ1-5; DNA: TGTGCCAGCAGGTCCGGACAGGGGAGTCAGCCCCAGCATTTT; CDR3: CASRSGQGSQPQHF
D: .; V: TRBV5-4; size: .; J: TRBJ2-1; DNA: TGTGCCAGCAGCTTGTCCTACAATGAGCAGTTCTTC; CDR3: CASSLSYNEQFF
D: .; V: TRBV6-6; size: few; J: TRBJ1-6; DNA: TGTGCCAGCAGTTACTCATCGGCAGGGAGGAATTCACCCCTCCACTTT; CDR3: CASSYSSAGRNSPLHF
D: .; V: TRBV6-5; size: .; J: TRBJ2-3; DNA: TGTGCCAGCAGTACTGGGGGCGCGGATACGCAGTATTTT; CDR3: CASSTGGADTQYF
D: .; V: TRBV25-1; size: .; J: TRBJ1-5; DNA: TGTGCCAGCAGTGAATCGGGTGGCTTCCTTAATCAGCCCCAGCATTTT; CDR3: CASSESGGFLNQPQHF
D: .; V: TRBV5-1; size: .; J: TRBJ1-1; DNA: TGCGCCAGCAGTTACGGGTCGAACACTGAAGCTTTCTTT; CDR3: CASSYGSNTEAFF
D: .; V: TRBV2; size: .; J: TRBJ2-5; DNA: TGTGCCAGCAGTGAAATAGGGAAGGGCCAGACGGAGACCCAGTACTTC; CDR3: CASSEIGKGQTETQYF
D: .; V: TRBV2; size: .; J: TRBJ1-2; DNA: TGTGCCAGCAGCGAAGGGCCAGGGTTGGGCCTTGATGGCTACACCTTC; CDR3: CASSEGPGLGLDGYTF
D: .; V: TRBV6-6; size: .; J: TRBJ1-5; DNA: TGTGCCAGCAGTTACTCGGGGGGCATCGGCAATCAGCCCCAGCATTTT; CDR3: CASSYSGGIGNQPQHF
D: TRBD2; V: TRBV4-2; size: .; J: TRBJ2-1; DNA: TGTGCCAGCAGCCCTTCTATCCTAGCGGGCTCCAATGAGCAGTTCTTC; CDR3: CASSPSILAGSNEQFF
D: .; V: TRBV7-9; size: .; J: TRBJ1-6; DNA: TGTGCCAGCAGCCCACCGGGGGGTCGATCACCCCTCCACTTT; CDR3: CASSPPGGRSPLHF
D: .; V: TRBV6-5; size: .; J: TRBJ2-4; DNA: TGTGCCAGCAGTTACTCCTTTGGGAGTGTAAACATTCAGTACTTC; CDR3: CASSYSFGSVNIQYF
D: .; V: TRBV30; size: once; J: TRBJ1-2; DNA: TGTGCCTGGGCGGGCCCCCCCCGGCAGGGCAACTATGGCTACACCTTC; CDR3: CAWAGPPRQGNYGYTF
D: .; V: TRBV30; size: .; J: TRBJ1-4; DNA: TGTGCCTGCCCCGGGTGGGGGGTTGGGGAAAAACTGTTTTTT; CDR3: CACPGWGVGEKLFF
D: .; V: TRBV6-1; size: .; J: TRBJ1-1; DNA: TGTGCCAGCAAGCTTGGGACTGAAGCTTTCTTT; CDR3: CASKLGTEAFF
D: TRBD1; V: TRBV5-4; size: .; J: TRBJ2-7; DNA: TGTGCCAGCAGCCATCGGGCGGGACAGGAACGGTACGAGCAGTACTTC; CDR3: CASSHRAGQERYEQYF
D: .; V: TRBV7-9; size: .; J: TRBJ2-7; DNA: TGTGCCAGCAGCTTTGGAGCGTACCACTACGAGCAGTACTTC; CDR3: CASSFGAYHYEQYF
D: TRBD1; V: TRBV5-1; size: .; J: TRBJ2-1; DNA: TGCGCCAGCAGCCAAGCCAGGGGGCTGATGAATGAGCAGTTCTTC; CDR3: CASSQARGLMNEQFF
D: TRBD2; V: TRBV27; size: .; J: TRBJ2-3; DNA: TGTGCCAGCAGTTCCCCCGGACTAGCGGGGGCCACAGATACGCAGTATTTT; CDR3: CASSSPGLAGATDTQYF
D: .; V: TRBV4-1; size: .; J: TRBJ2-4; DNA: TGCGCCAGCAGCCAAGGGGACGGGGCGGGCAAAAACATTCAGTACTTC; CDR3: CASSQGDGAGKNIQYF
D: .; V: TRBV4-1; size: .; J: TRBJ2-1; DNA: TGCGCCAGCGCCAGAGGGGGGGCCTACAATGAGCAGTTCTTC; CDR3: CASARGGAYNEQFF
D: .; V: TRBV6-1; size: .; J: TRBJ1-1; DNA: TGTGCCAGTTACTACCACACGAACACTGAAGCTTTCTTT; CDR3: CASYYHTNTEAFF
D: TRBD1; V: TRBV6-5; size: .; J: TRBJ2-2; DNA: TGTGCCAGTGCCGAGACAGGGGGTTTTTGGGAGCTGTTTTTT; CDR3: CASAETGGFWELFF
D: TRBD2; V: TRBV9; size: .; J: TRBJ2-1; DNA: TGTGCCAGCAGCCCCCCCCCTAGCGGACTTTACAATGAGCAGTTCTTC; CDR3: CASSPPPSGLYNEQFF
D: .; V: TRBV9; size: .; J: TRBJ1-3; DNA: TGTGCCAGCAGTCCGGGAAACACCATATATTTT; CDR3: CASSPGNTIYF
D: .; V: TRBV6-1; size: .; J: TRBJ2-5; DNA: TGTGCCAGCAGGCAGGGTTACCTAGAGACCCAGTACTTC; CDR3: CASRQGYLETQYF
D: TRBD2; V: TRBV20-1; size: .; J: TRBJ2-1; DNA: TGCAGTGGCACGCGGGAGAATGAGCAGTTCTTC; CDR3: CSGTRENEQFF
D: TRBD1; V: TRBV6-1; size: .; J: TRBJ1-2; DNA: TGTGCCAGCAGTGAAGACCCACAGGGGTGGCTATATGGCTACACCTTC; CDR3: CASSEDPQGWLYGYTF
D: .; V: TRBV2; size: .; J: TRBJ1-6; DNA: TGTGCCAGCAGGGATGCATGGCGCGAACGGGGCTCACCCCTCCACTTT; CDR3: CASRDAWRERGSPLHF
D: .; V: TRBV5-6; size: .; J: TRBJ1-2; DNA: TGTGCCAGCAGCATGGCAGGGGCTGGTAACTATGGCTACACCTTC; CDR3: CASSMAGAGNYGYTF
D: .; V: TRBV5-4; size: .; J: TRBJ1-2; DNA: TGTGCCAGCAGCTTCATTGAACAGAACAATGGCTACACCTTC; CDR3: CASSFIEQNNGYTF
D: TRBD2; V: TRBV2; size: .; J: TRBJ2-1; DNA: TGTGCCAGCAGAGAGAGCCGTGGAGCGGGAGGCCTCGTTGAGCAGTTCTTC; CDR3: CASRESRGAGGLVEQFF
D: .; V: TRBV9; size: once; J: TRBJ2-1; DNA: TGTGCCAGCAGTCGCGGTAGCTCCTACAATGAGCAGTTCTTC; CDR3: CASSRGSSYNEQFF
D: TRBD1; V: TRBV6-6; size: .; J: TRBJ1-3; DNA: TGTGCCAGCAGCGACAGGGAAATATCCGGAAACACCATATATTTT; CDR3: CASSDREISGNTIYF
D: TRBD2; V: TRBV28; size: .; J: TRBJ2-7; DNA: TGTGCCAGCAGTCCACCCCCTATACTAGCGGGAGTTTACGAGCAGTACTTC; CDR3: CASSPPPILAGVYEQYF
D: TRBD1; V: TRBV9; size: .; J: TRBJ1-4; DNA: TGTGCCAGCAGCGTTCCAGGGGGCGCAGGTGAAAAACTGTTTTTT; CDR3: CASSVPGGAGEKLFF
D: TRBD1; V: TRBV27; size: .; J: TRBJ2-1; DNA: TGTGCCAGCAGTACAAGGACAGGGAGCAATGAGCAGTTCTTC; CDR3: CASSTRTGSNEQFF
D: .; V: TRBV30; size: .; J: TRBJ1-1; DNA: TGTGCCTGGAGTGTACTTTCGGAACTGAACACTGAAGCTTTCTTT; CDR3: CAWSVLSELNTEAFF
D: TRBD2; V: TRBV27; size: .; J: TRBJ2-1; DNA: TGTGCCAGCAGTCCACTTCCTAGCGGGAGCTTCAATGAGCAGTTCTTC; CDR3: CASSPLPSGSFNEQFF
D: .; V: TRBV30; size: .; J: TRBJ1-6; DNA: TGTGCCTGGAGTGTACTTTCAGGGCTTAGTTCACCCCTCCACTTT; CDR3: CAWSVLSGLSSPLHF
D: .; V: TRBV13; size: .; J: TRBJ2-5; DNA: TGTGCCAGCAGCTACCAAGAGACCCAGTACTTC; CDR3: CASSYQETQYF
D: .; V: TRBV6-5; size: .; J: TRBJ2-1; DNA: TGTGCCAGCTCGGGACGGGCATTCTACAATGAGCAGTTCTTC; CDR3: CASSGRAFYNEQFF
D: .; V: TRBV2; size: few; J: TRBJ2-5; DNA: TGTGCCAGCAGCGGGTACCAAGAGACCCAGTACTTC; CDR3: CASSGYQETQYF
D: .; V: TRBV4-1; size: .; J: TRBJ2-2; DNA: TGCGCCAGCAGCCAGTCGAACGTGGACACCGGGGAGCTGTTTTTT; CDR3: CASSQSNVDTGELFF
D: .; V: TRBV15; size: .; J: TRBJ1-5; DNA: TGTGCCACCAGCAGAGATGTAGCAGACAATCAGCCCCAGCATTTT; CDR3: CATSRDVADNQPQHF
D: .; V: TRBV30; size: .; J: TRBJ2-1; DNA: TGTGCCTGGTGTGACAGGTACAATGAGCAGTTCTTC; CDR3: CAWCDRYNEQFF
D: .; V: TRBV14; size: .; J: TRBJ2-3; DNA: TGTGCCAGCAGCCAATTTTACACAGATACGCAGTATTTT; CDR3: CASSQFYTDTQYF
D: .; V: TRBV4-2; size: .; J: TRBJ2-7; DNA: TGTGCCAGCAGCCAAGACGGCGCTTACGAGCAGTACTTC; CDR3: CASSQDGAYEQYF
D: .; V: TRBV27; size: .; J: TRBJ1-1; DNA: TGTGCCAGCAGTTTATTGGCAGGCGCTGAAGCTTTCTTT; CDR3: CASSLLAGAEAFF
D: .; V: TRBV28; size: .; J: TRBJ2-3; DNA: TGTGCCAGCAGTCCCTCCCTGGCAGATACGCAGTGTTTT; CDR3: CASSPSLADTQCF
D: TRBD2; V: TRBV19; size: .; J: TRBJ2-1; DNA: TGTGCCAGTAGTTGGGTCGGGGGGTCCTACAATGAGCAGTTCTTC; CDR3: CASSWVGGSYNEQFF
D: TRBD1; V: TRBV4-3; size: .; J: TRBJ1-2; DNA: TGCGCCAGCAGCCAGTACAGGGGGAACTATGGCTACACCTTC; CDR3: CASSQYRGNYGYTF
D: TRBD2; V: TRBV7-9; size: .; J: TRBJ2-1; DNA: TGTGCCAGCAGCTTGGGGACTAGCGGAGTAACGCAGTTCTTC; CDR3: CASSLGTSGVTQFF